The TCR beta chain described here comes from a study of T cell responses to AZD1222 COVID-19 vaccine. Study overall: Analyses pooled second doses at about 4 or about 12 weeks.

TCRdb's copy holds only in-frame clones and misses some; the assay was immunoSEQ multiplex PCR. The sample holds about 93,000 clones, roughly 85% seen once. Whole-study results and caveats: There were mostly white British donors and more females than males, and clonal diversity was possibly underestimated. It was only a handful of AZD1222 recipients who were seropositive at baseline.

Remarks on this clone: Antigen unknown.

Germline V gene lookup returns CDR1 SGHAT and CDR2 FQDESV (reference sequence). The CDR3 has 14 amino acids. V was shortened by 1 base and J by 1 base, with 6 bases between the two germline ends. This chain uses TRBV11-1 with TRBJ2-3, with D hard to call. This TCR came from an adult in good health. Sequencing was performed on peripheral blood, taken on day 0 of AZD1222 vaccination. The DNA of the CDR3 is TGTGCCAGCAGCTTAGACCGGGGCACAGATACGCAGTATTTT. It is translated as CASSLDRGTDTQYF.